This T cell receptor (beta chain) is from a study of breast tumors, draining lymph nodes, adjacent tissues. Study-wide findings and caveats: Tumor repertoires ranked between lymph nodes and nontumor tissue in diversity, with V and J gene preferences. Data only fit, rather than demonstrated, lymph node origin of most tumor T cells.

For this clonotype: The antigen remains unidentified. The germline gene is not matched at one end of the junction; a read error may be the cause.

In TCRdb, the multiplex PCR reads were re-called with MiXCR into one record per CDR3 protein. This table holds around 250,000 distinct CDR3 sequences, roughly a third found once. The CDR3 runs 14 residues. Looked up from germline, CDR1 is KGHSH and CDR2 is LQKENI. Samples came from axillary lymph nodes draining the breast cancer. Sample: axillary lymph node tissue. The V gene is TRBV18, the J gene TRBJ1-2; D gene ambiguous. This TCR came from a female donor with breast cancer. Some clones in this sample may be carry-over from other donors' samples. The CDR3 nucleotides are TGTGTCAGCTCACCAACGGGGTGGAACTATGGCTACACCTTC. Translation: CVSSPTGWNYGYTF. The full variable domain, its missing parts supplied by reference TRBV18 and TRBJ1-2, is NAGVMQNPRHLVRRRGQEARLRCSPMKGHSHVYWYRQLPEEGLKFMVYLQKENIIDESGMPKERFSAEFPKEGPSILRIQQVVRGDSAAYFCVSSPTGWNYGYTFGSGTRLTVV.